The source of this T cell receptor (beta chain) is a study of blood T cell repertoires in COVID-19. The cohort comprised adults aged roughly 18 to 95 years residing in about 25 US areas. There are 15 residues in the CDR3. Germline CDR1 MGHRA, CDR2 YSYEKL. Trimming cost V 3 bases and J 5 bases, with 16 bases left between them. In the original processing: How many nucleated cells were present was estimated from reference gene primer amplification. Only in-frame clones appear in the TCRdb table, and some are missing; sequencing was by immunoSEQ multiplex PCR. Clone size and the V and J calls come from that table; the DNA yielded D and trimming. The sample includes under 250,000 clones, roughly 87% of them seen just once.

The specimen sequenced was PBMCs or T cells enriched from blood (not recorded which). This TCR was sampled from a woman younger than 45 with acute COVID-19. The chain recombines TRBV4-1 with TRBJ1-2; no firm D call. The CDR3 loop is CASSQVFEPHYGYTF. CDR3 DNA sequence: TGCGCCAGCAGCCAGGTGTTCGAGCCCCATTATGGCTACACCTTC.